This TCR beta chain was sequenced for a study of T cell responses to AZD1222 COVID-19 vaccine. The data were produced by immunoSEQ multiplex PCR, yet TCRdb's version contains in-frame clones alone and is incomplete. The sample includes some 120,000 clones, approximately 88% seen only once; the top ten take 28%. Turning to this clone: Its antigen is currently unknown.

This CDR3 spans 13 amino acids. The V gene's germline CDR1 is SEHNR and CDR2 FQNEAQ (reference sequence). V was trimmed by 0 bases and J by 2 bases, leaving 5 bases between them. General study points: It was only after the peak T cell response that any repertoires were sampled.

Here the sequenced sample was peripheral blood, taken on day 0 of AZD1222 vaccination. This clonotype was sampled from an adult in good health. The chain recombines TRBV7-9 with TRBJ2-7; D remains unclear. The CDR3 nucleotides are TGTGCCAGCAGCTTAGCAGGAGCCTACGAGCAGTACTTC. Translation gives CASSLAGAYEQYF.